This TCR beta chain appears in the sequencing data of a study of blood T cell repertoires in COVID-19. At the level of the study: COVID-19 samples, acute and convalescent, were from the United States, Italy and Spain. Sources were T cells, B-cell-depleted T cells, or PBMCs; the material itself was cDNA or gDNA.

Per the authors' pipeline: Estimated nucleated cell counts came from reference gene primer amplification. Assay: immunoSEQ multiplex PCR; the TCRdb copy retains only in-frame clones and omits some. Clone size and V and J calls were adopted from that table, with D and trimming inferred from the DNA. The table has 25,000 to 30,000 clones, 80% to 90% seen once; the top ten hold about 9.4%. Germline V lookup: CDR1 MNHEY, CDR2 SVGAGI. CDR3 length equals 15 residues. Trimming removed 6 bases at V and 0 bases at J, with 13 bases between. A single count supports this clone. The receptor was derived from a man in his sixties with acute or convalescent COVID-19. The chain links TRBV6-5 to TRBJ2-3; D is undetermined. The material sequenced was peripheral blood. CDR3 loop: CASRPGWSSTDTQYF. The CDR3 DNA reads TGTGCCAGCAGACCCGGGTGGTCTAGCACAGATACGCAGTATTTT.